This T cell receptor (beta chain) was identified during a study of blood T cell repertoires in COVID-19. Study summary: Collection of acute and convalescent COVID-19 samples took place in the United States, Italy and Spain.

With 5 bases removed from V and 8 bases from J, the gap between germline ends came to 19 bases. The V gene's germline CDR1 is MNHEY and CDR2 SVGAGI. There are 15 residues in the CDR3. Using immunoSEQ multiplex PCR, the repertoire was profiled, and TCRdb retains in-frame clones only, with some absent. The table has 60,000 to 75,000 clones, 88% seen once. The rearrangement joins TRBV6-5 to TRBJ2-1; D is perhaps TRBD1 (5 bases). The source material was peripheral blood. The receptor was isolated from a human donor in a cohort sampled during active COVID-19. CDR3 coding DNA: TGTGCCAGCAGTCGCGAGCTGGGGCTAGTGGATGAGCAGTTCTTC. It yields the protein CASSRELGLVDEQFF.